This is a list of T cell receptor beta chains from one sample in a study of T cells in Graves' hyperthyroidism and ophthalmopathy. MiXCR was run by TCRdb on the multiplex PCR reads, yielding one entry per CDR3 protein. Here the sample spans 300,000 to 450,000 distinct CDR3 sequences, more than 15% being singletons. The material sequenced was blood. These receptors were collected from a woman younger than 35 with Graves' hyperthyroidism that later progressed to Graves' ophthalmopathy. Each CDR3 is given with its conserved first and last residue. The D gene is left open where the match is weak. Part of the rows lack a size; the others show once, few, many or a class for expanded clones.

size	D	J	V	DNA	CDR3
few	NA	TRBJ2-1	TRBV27	TGTGCCAGCAGTTTAAGGGGGGGGGGCAATGAGCAGTTCTTC	CASSLRGGGNEQFF
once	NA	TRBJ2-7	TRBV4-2	TGTGTCAGCAGCCAAGGAGCTTACGAGCAGTACTTC	CVSSQGAYEQYF
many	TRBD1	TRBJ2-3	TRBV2	TGTGCCAGCGGCCGGGACAGAGTCCCAGATACGCAGTATTTT	CASGRDRVPDTQYF
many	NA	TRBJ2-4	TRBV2	TGTGCCAGCAGTGAATATAGGACAGATTTAGCCAAAAACATTCAGTACTTC	CASSEYRTDLAKNIQYF
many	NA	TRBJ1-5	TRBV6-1	TGTGCCAGCAGTCGTGACGGATATAGCAATCAGCCCCAGCATTTT	CASSRDGYSNQPQHF
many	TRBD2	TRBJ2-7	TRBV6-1	TGTGCCAGCAGCCCCAAGGGACTAGCGGGAGCCCTGAGCTACGAGCAGTACTTC	CASSPKGLAGALSYEQYF
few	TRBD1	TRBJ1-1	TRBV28	TGTGCCAGCAGCCCCGGGACAGGGGACTCGAACACTGAAGCTTTCTTT	CASSPGTGDSNTEAFF
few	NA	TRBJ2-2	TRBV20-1	TGCAGTGCTAGAGACCCCCTAGCGCCCGGGGAGCTGTTTTTT	CSARDPLAPGELFF
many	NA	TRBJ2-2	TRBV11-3	TGTGCCAGCAGCTCACCGGGTGGGGCCGGGGAGCTGTTTTTT	CASSSPGGAGELFF
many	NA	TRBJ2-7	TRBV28	TGTGCCAGCAGTCGTCCTCCCTACGAGCAGTACTTC	CASSRPPYEQYF
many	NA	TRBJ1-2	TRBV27	TGTGCCAGCAGTTTCGGACAAAGAGGTGGCTACACCTTC	CASSFGQRGGYTF
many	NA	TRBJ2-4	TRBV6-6	TGTGCCAGCAGTTACGGTGGGACCCTAGCGCTAGCCAAAAACATTCAGTACTTC	CASSYGGTLALAKNIQYF
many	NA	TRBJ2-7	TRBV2	TGTGCCAGCAGTAATCACGAGCAGTACTTC	CASSNHEQYF
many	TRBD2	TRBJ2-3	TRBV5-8	TGTGCCAGCAGCTCCCGAGTTGGGGGGGGCACAGATACGCAGTATTTT	CASSSRVGGGTDTQYF
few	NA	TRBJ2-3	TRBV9	TGTGCCAGCAGCTCCTCCGGAGGTAGATTGGATACGCAGTATTTT	CASSSSGGRLDTQYF
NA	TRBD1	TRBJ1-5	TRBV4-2	TGTGCCAGCAGCCAAGAGACAGGGGGTCAGCCCCAGCATTTT	CASSQETGGQPQHF
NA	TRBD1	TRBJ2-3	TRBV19	TGTGCCAGTAGTCCGGGGACAGCCAGGGCGGGAGATACGCAGTATTTT	CASSPGTARAGDTQYF
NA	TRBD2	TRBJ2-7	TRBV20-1	TGCAGTGCCGGAGCGGGGATCGAATACGAGCAGTACTTC	CSAGAGIEYEQYF
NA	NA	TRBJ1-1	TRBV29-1	TGCAGCGTTGAAGACCCGGGACGGGGAGCTTTCTTT	CSVEDPGRGAFF
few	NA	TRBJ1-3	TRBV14	TGTGCCAGCAGCCAAGCGGGGACCGGAAACACCATATATTTT	CASSQAGTGNTIYF
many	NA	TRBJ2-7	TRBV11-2	TGTGCCAGCAGCTTAGATCGCGTCAGCTACGAGCAGTACTTC	CASSLDRVSYEQYF
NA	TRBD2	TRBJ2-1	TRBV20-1	TGCAGTGCTAGAAGGCTAGCGGGTTTGAGCTCCTACAATGAGCAGTTCTTC	CSARRLAGLSSYNEQFF
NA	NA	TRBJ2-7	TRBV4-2	TGTGCCAGCAGCCAAGATGTGCCCCGGGACTCCTCCTACGAGCAGTACTTC	CASSQDVPRDSSYEQYF
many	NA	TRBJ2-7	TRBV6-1	TGTGCCAGCAGTAAAACACGATCCTACGAGCAGTACTTC	CASSKTRSYEQYF
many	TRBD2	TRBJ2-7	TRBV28	TGTGCCAGCAGCTATATGGGGGGCGGGAGGGAGCAGTACTTC	CASSYMGGGREQYF
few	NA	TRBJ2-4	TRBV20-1	TGCAGTGCTAGAGATCACCCTTCCAGGGTCGGCAAAAACATTCAGTACTTC	CSARDHPSRVGKNIQYF
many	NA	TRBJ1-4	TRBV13	TGTGCCAGCAGCTTGGACCCAGAAAAACTGTTTTTT	CASSLDPEKLFF
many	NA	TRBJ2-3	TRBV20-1	TGCAGTGCTAGCGACCAGCGGACCCCCCGTCGCACAGATACGCAGTATTTT	CSASDQRTPRRTDTQYF
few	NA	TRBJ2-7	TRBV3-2	TGTGCCAGCAGCCAAGCCGGGACAGGCTACTACGAGCAGTACTTC	CASSQAGTGYYEQYF
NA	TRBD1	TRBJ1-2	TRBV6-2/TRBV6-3	TGTGCCAGCAGCCCCGGGACAGGGGGTGGCTACACCTTC	CASSPGTGGGYTF
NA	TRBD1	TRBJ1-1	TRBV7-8	TGTGCCAGCAGCCCGAACCCGGGACAGCTGAACACTGAAGCTTTCTTT	CASSPNPGQLNTEAFF
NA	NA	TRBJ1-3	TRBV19	TGTGCCAGTAGTATTGGAGGCCCCCCTGGAAACACCATATATTTT	CASSIGGPPGNTIYF
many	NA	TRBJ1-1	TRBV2	TGTGCCAGCAAATTAGACGGTGAAGCTTTCTTT	CASKLDGEAFF
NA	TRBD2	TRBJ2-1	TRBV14	TGTGCCAGCAGCCAGACTAGCGGGTACTACAATGAGCAGTTCTTC	CASSQTSGYYNEQFF
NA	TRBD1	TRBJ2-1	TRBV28	TGTGCCAGCAGTTTGCCCGGGACAGGGTCTCGATGGGGCTACAATGAGCAGTTCTTC	CASSLPGTGSRWGYNEQFF
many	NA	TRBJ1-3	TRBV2	TGTGCCAGCAGTGGACCTATGGACAGCGGAAACACCATATATTTT	CASSGPMDSGNTIYF
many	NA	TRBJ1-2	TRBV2	TGTGCCAGCAGCCCAGACAGAAGCTATGGCTACACCTTC	CASSPDRSYGYTF
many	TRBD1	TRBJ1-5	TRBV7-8	TGTGCCAGCAGCTTAGATAGACAGGGGGGCAATCAGCCCCAGCATTTT	CASSLDRQGGNQPQHF
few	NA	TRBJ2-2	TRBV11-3	TGTGCCAGCAGCTCCTCCTATCAATTCACCGGGGAGCTGTTTTTT	CASSSSYQFTGELFF
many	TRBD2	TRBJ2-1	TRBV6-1	TGTGCCAGCTTTTTCGAACTAGCGTCGGATGAGCAGTTCTTC	CASFFELASDEQFF
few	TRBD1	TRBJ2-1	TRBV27	TGTGCCAGCAGTTGGCCAGGGGGCAGGAATGAGCAGTTCTTC	CASSWPGGRNEQFF
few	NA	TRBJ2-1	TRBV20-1	TGCAGTGCTAGAGATGCGGGGCCCTACAATGAGCGGTTCTTC	CSARDAGPYNERFF
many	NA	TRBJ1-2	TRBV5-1	TGCGCCAGCTCAACCGACTTCGGATCTGGCTACACCTTC	CASSTDFGSGYTF
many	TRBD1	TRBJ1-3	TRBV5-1	TGCGCCAGCAGCCTCGGGACAGGGGGCGGAACTGGAAACACCATATATTTT	CASSLGTGGGTGNTIYF
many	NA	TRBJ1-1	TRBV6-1	TGTGCCAGCAGTGAATGGGCGGTGAACACTGAAGCTTTCTTT	CASSEWAVNTEAFF